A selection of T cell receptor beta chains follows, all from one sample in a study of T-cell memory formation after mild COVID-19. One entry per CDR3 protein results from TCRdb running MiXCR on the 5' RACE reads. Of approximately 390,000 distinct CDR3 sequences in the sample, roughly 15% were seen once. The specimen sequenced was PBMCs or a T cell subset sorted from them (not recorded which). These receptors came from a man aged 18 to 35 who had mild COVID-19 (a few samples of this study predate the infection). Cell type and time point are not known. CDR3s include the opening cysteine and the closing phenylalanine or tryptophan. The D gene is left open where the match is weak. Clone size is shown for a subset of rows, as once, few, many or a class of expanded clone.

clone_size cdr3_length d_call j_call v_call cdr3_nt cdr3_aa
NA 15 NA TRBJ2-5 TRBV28 TGTGCCAGTTCCCCAAGGGGCCAGTCGCCGGAGACCCAGTACTTC CASSPRGQSPETQYF
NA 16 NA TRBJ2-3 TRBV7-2 TGTGCCAGCAGCCTGCTGCCGGGCATCACAACAGATACGCAGTATTTT CASSLLPGITTDTQYF
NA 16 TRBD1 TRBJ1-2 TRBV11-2 TGTGCCAGCAGCTTATTTGTGGACAGGGGGAACTATGGCTACACCTTC CASSLFVDRGNYGYTF
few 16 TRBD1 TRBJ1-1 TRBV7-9 TGTGCCAGCAGCTCGGGACAGGGGGCGAGGTTCACTGAAGCTTTCTTT CASSSGQGARFTEAFF
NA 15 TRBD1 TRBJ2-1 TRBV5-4 TGTGCCAGCAGCGCCAGACAGGGGGAGTACAATGAGCAGTTCTTC CASSARQGEYNEQFF
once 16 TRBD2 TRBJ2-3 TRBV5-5 TGTGCCAGCAGCTTGGGGTCTAGCGGGGGTGTAGATACGCAGTATTTT CASSLGSSGGVDTQYF
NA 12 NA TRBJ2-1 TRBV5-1 TGCGCCAGCAGCTTTCGGGGGTGGGAGCAGTTCTTC CASSFRGWEQFF
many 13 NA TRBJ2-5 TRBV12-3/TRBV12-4 TGTGCCAGCAGCTTAGGGGCCCAAGAGACCCAGTACTTC CASSLGAQETQYF
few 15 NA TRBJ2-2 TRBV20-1 TGCAGTGCTACCAAAGGGGGCGGGGGCACCGGGGAGCTGTTTTTT CSATKGGGGTGELFF
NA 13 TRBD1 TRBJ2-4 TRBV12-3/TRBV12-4 TGTGCCAGCGGCAGACAGGGGGAAAACATTCAGTACTTC CASGRQGENIQYF
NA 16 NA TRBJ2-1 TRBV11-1 TGTGCCAGCAGCTCAGGGGGACTGGTATCCTACAATGAGCAGTTCTTC CASSSGGLVSYNEQFF
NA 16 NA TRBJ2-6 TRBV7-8 TGTGCCAGCAGCTCAAGAGGGTTCCCCGGGGCCAACGTCCTGACTTTC CASSSRGFPGANVLTF
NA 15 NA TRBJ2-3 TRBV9 TGTGCCAGCAGCGTAGTCGGGGGAGCCAAGGATACGCAGTATTTT CASSVVGGAKDTQYF
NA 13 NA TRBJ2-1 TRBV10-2 TGCGCCAGCAGTAGCGTCTCCTACAATGAGCAGTTCTTC CASSSVSYNEQFF
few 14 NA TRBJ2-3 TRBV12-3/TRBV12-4 TGTGCCAGCAGTTTAAGTGAGACCACAGATACGCAGTATTTT CASSLSETTDTQYF
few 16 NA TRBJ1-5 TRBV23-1 TGCGCCAGCAGTCTGGCAGGGCAAACCCAGACCGGATCCCAGCATTTT CASSLAGQTQTGSQHF
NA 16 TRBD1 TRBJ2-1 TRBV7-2 TGTGCCAGCAGCTTAGGCCCAGGACAGGGGACCGATGAGCAGTTCTTC CASSLGPGQGTDEQFF
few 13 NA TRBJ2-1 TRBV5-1 TGCGCCAGCAGCTTGTATGTTGGAAATGAGCAGTTCTTC CASSLYVGNEQFF
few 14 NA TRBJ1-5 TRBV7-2 TGTGCCAGCAGCTTATGGGGAAGCAATCAGCCCCAGCATTTT CASSLWGSNQPQHF
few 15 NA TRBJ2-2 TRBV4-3 TGCGCCAGCAGCCAAGGGGCACAGGGCACCGGGGAGCTGTTTTTT CASSQGAQGTGELFF
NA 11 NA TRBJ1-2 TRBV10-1 TGCGCCAGCGGGTACAGCTATGGCTACACCTTC CASGYSYGYTF
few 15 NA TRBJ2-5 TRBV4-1 TGCGCCAGCAGCCAGGCGGACACTTCTGGGGAGACCCAGTACTTC CASSQADTSGETQYF
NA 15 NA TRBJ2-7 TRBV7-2 TGTGCCAGCAGCTTATTCCCGGGGCGATCCTACGAGCAGTACTTC CASSLFPGRSYEQYF
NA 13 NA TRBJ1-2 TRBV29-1 TGCAGCGGATGGATAGTGGATAACTATGGCTACACCTTC CSGWIVDNYGYTF
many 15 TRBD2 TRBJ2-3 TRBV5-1 TGCGCCAGCAGCTTGACTAGCGGGGACACAGATACGCAGTATTTT CASSLTSGDTDTQYF
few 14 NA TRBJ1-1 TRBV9 TGTGCCAGTTCCGAGTGGGGTGGTAACACTGAAGCTTTCTTT CASSEWGGNTEAFF
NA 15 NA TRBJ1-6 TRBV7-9 TGTGCCAGCAGCTTAGCCGCAGTGTATAATTCACCCCTCCACTTT CASSLAAVYNSPLHF
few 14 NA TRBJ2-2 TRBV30 TGTGCCTGGATGACAGGGACTTGGACCGGGGAGCTGTTTTTT CAWMTGTWTGELFF
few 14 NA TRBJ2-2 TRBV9 TGTGCCAGCAGCGTAGGGACAGCCACCGGGGAGCTGTTTTTT CASSVGTATGELFF
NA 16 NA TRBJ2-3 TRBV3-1 TGTGCCAGCAGCGTAACAGACAGAGCTTACACAGATACGCAGTATTTT CASSVTDRAYTDTQYF
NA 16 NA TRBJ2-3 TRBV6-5 TGTGCCAGCAGTCTTGGACCGAAGCGGGTCACAGATACGCAGTATTTT CASSLGPKRVTDTQYF
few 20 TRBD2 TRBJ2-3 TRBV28 TGTGCCAGCAGTTTCTCCCCGAAGAAGGGGAGCGGGGACGGCACAGATACGCAGTATTTT CASSFSPKKGSGDGTDTQYF
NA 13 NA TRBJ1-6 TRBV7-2 TGTGCCAGCAGCTTATATCATGACTCACCCCTCCACTTT CASSLYHDSPLHF
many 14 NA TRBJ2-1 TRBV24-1 TGTGCCACCAGTCGGGGACAATCCTACAATGAGCAGTTCTTC CATSRGQSYNEQFF
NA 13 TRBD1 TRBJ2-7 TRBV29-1 TGCAGCGTGGGGGGGACAGGGTGGTACGAGCAGTACTTC CSVGGTGWYEQYF
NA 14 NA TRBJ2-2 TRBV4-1 TGCGCCAGCAGCCAGACTGGCTTCTCCGGGGAGCTGTTTTTT CASSQTGFSGELFF
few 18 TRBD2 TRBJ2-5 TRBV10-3 TGTGCCATCAGTCGTCGGGCCCTAGCGGGGGACATCCAAGAGACCCAGTACTTC CAISRRALAGDIQETQYF
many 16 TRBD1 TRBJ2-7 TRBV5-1 TGCGCCAGCAGACGGGACAGTGGTCCTGCCCGATACGAGCAGTACTTC CASRRDSGPARYEQYF
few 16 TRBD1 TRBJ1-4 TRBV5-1 TGCGCCAGCAGCTTGGGGGACAGGGCAACTAATGAAAAACTGTTTTTT CASSLGDRATNEKLFF
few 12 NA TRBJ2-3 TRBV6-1 TGTGCCAGCAGTGGGGGGCCAGATACGCAGTATTTT CASSGGPDTQYF
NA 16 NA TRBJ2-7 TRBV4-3 TGCGCCAGCAGCCAAATCCCCTTTCAAGACAGCCTCGAGCAGTACTTC CASSQIPFQDSLEQYF
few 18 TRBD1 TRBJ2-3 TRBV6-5 TGTGCCAGCAGCAAAGGGTGGGGGACAGGCCCTAGCACAGATACGCAGTATTTT CASSKGWGTGPSTDTQYF
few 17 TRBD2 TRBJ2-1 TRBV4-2 TGTGCCAGCAGCCTTAACGGCGGGACTAGCGAATACAATGAGCAGTTCTTC CASSLNGGTSEYNEQFF